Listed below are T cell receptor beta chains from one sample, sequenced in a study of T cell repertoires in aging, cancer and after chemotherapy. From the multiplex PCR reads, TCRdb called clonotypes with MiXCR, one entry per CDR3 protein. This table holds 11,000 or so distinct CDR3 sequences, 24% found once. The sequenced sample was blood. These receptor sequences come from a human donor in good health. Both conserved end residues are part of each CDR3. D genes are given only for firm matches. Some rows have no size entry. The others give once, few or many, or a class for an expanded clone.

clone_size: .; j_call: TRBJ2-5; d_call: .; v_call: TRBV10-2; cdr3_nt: TGCGCCAGCACCTCCCGGGAACAAGAGACCCAGTACTTC; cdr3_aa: CASTSREQETQYF
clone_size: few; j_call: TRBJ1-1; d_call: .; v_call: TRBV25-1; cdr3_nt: TGTGCCAGCAGTGCCCTCGGGAACACTGAAGCTTTCTTT; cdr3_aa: CASSALGNTEAFF
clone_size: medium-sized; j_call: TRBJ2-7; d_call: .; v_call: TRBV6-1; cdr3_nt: TGTGCCAGCAGTTGGCTAGCGAGCTTCTCCTACGAGCAGTACTTC; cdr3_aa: CASSWLASFSYEQYF
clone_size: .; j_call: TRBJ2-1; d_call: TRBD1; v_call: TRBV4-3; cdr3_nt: TGCGCCAGCAGCGATCGGGACAGGGCAAATGAGCAGTTCTTC; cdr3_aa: CASSDRDRANEQFF
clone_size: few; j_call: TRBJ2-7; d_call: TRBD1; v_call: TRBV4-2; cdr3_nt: TGTGCCAGCAGCCCGACTACAGGGGTCACCTACGAGCAGTACTTC; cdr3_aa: CASSPTTGVTYEQYF
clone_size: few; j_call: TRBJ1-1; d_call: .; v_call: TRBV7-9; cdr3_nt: TGTGCCAGCAGCCATATGGCGCTGGATGCTTTCTTT; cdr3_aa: CASSHMALDAFF
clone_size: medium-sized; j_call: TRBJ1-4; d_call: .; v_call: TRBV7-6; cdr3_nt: TGTGCCAGCAGCCGCTCGAGGGGGGCCGTTAATGAAAAACTGTTTTTT; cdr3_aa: CASSRSRGAVNEKLFF
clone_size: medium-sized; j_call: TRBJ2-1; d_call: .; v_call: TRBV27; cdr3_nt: TGTGCCAGCAGCTTAGACCGAAGCTCCTACAATGAGCAGTTCTTC; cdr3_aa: CASSLDRSSYNEQFF
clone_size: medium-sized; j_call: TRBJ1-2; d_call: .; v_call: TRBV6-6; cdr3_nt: TGTGCCAGCAGTTACGGGACCTTGGCGGGAGGCTACACCTTC; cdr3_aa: CASSYGTLAGGYTF
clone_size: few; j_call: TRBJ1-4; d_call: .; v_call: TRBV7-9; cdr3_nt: TGTGCCAGCAGCTTAGCTCGGGGTGAAAAACTGTTTTTT; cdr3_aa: CASSLARGEKLFF
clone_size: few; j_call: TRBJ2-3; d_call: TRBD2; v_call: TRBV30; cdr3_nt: TGTGCCTGGAGTACCCGACTAGCGGGGGCAAAAGATACGCAGTATTTT; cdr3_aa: CAWSTRLAGAKDTQYF
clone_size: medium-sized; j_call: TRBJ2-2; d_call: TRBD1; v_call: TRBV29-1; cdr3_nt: TGCAGCGTTGCGTCGACAGGGACCGCCGGGGAGCTGTTTTTT; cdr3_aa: CSVASTGTAGELFF
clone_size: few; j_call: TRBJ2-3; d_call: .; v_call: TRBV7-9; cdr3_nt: TGTGCCAGCAGCTTATTTTTGACAGAGGACCCGTTAATTCCAGATACGCAGTATTTT; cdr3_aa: CASSLFLTEDPLIPDTQYF
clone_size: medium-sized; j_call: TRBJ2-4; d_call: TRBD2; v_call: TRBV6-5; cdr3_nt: TGTGCCAGCAGTTCTGAGGGACTAGCGGGGCTTGTGTACTTC; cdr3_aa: CASSSEGLAGLVYF
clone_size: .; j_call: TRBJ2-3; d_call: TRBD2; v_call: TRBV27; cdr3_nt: TGTGCCAGCAGTAGGCAAGCGGGGGGGATCACAGATACGCAGTATTTT; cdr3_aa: CASSRQAGGITDTQYF
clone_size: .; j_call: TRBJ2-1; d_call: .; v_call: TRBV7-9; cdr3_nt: TGTGCCAGCAGCTTAAACGGGGGTCCCTACAATGAGCAGTTCTTC; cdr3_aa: CASSLNGGPYNEQFF
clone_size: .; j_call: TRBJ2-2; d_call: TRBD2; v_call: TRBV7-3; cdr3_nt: TGTGCCAGCAGCTTGTCGGGGGGGCGGACCGGGGAGCTGTTTTTT; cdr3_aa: CASSLSGGRTGELFF
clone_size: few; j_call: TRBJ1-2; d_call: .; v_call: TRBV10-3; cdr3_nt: TGTGCCTCCGCCGGGACACCCGAAGGTGGCTACACCTTC; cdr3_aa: CASAGTPEGGYTF